This T cell receptor beta chain was sequenced in a study of human thymus T cells. The study, taken as a whole, reports: An apparent bias in V and J gene usage was seen in thymic and blood repertoires.

Thymus pieces cut out during corrective heart surgery were the tissue that was used. For this clone: What it binds is not known.

The CDR3 is 13 amino acids. Germline V lookup: CDR1 SGHDT, CDR2 YYEEEE. Between the trimmed V and J ends, which lost 3 bases and 7 bases, there was a span of 14 bases. Clones were sequenced by immunoSEQ multiplex PCR, and TCRdb holds only the in-frame ones, with some missing. The sample holds some 80,000 clones, around 96% seen once. Sequencing used thymus tissue. The TCR sequence derives from a boy younger than two with a congenital heart defect but otherwise immunologically healthy. The V gene is TRBV5-6, the J gene TRBJ2-7, with D possibly called TRBD1 or TRBD2 (5 bases each). This chain's CDR3 is CASSSGPWGEQYF. CDR3 coding DNA: TGTGCCAGCAGCTCCGGCCCTTGGGGGGAGCAGTACTTC.